These T cell receptor beta chains were read from a single sample in a study of Tregs in tolerant kidney transplant recipients. Clones were sequenced by immunoSEQ multiplex PCR, and TCRdb holds only the in-frame ones, with some missing. Of roughly 70,000 clones in the sample, roughly 84% are singletons; the top ten hold about 4%. The sample taken for sequencing was CD4+ T cells from blood. The receptors derive from a human donor in good health. Each CDR3 is given with its conserved first and last residue. Each record gives: CDR3 protein, CDR3 DNA, V gene, J gene, D gene, clone size. The D gene is left open where the match is weak. Not all rows give a size; the values are once, few, many and, for expanded clones, a class.

CDR3aa: CASSQGTSGGGQETQYF
CDR3nt: TGTGCCAGCAGCCAGGGGACTAGCGGGGGAGGGCAAGAGACCCAGTACTTC
v_gene: TRBV4-2
j_gene: TRBJ2-5
d_gene: TRBD2
abundance: NA

CDR3aa: CASSYNDRVLGYTF
CDR3nt: TGTGCCAGCAGTTACAATGACAGGGTCCTGGGCTACACCTTC
v_gene: TRBV6-5
j_gene: TRBJ1-2
d_gene: TRBD1
abundance: NA

CDR3aa: CATHRDDYTGELFF
CDR3nt: TGTGCCACCCACAGGGACGACTACACCGGGGAGCTGTTTTTT
v_gene: TRBV6-5
j_gene: TRBJ2-2
d_gene: NA
abundance: NA

CDR3aa: CASSSGAGSDREQFF
CDR3nt: TGCGCCAGCAGCTCCGGGGCGGGAAGTGATCGCGAGCAGTTCTTC
v_gene: TRBV5-1
j_gene: TRBJ2-1
d_gene: NA
abundance: NA

CDR3aa: CASSLRSSGEQYF
CDR3nt: TGTGCCAGCAGCTTAAGATCCTCTGGGGAGCAGTACTTC
v_gene: TRBV7-9
j_gene: TRBJ2-7
d_gene: NA
abundance: NA

CDR3aa: CAWSGVDTQYF
CDR3nt: TGTGCCTGGAGCGGGGTAGATACGCAGTATTTT
v_gene: TRBV30
j_gene: TRBJ2-3
d_gene: NA
abundance: NA

CDR3aa: CASQEKRLTYEQYF
CDR3nt: TGTGCCAGCCAGGAGAAGAGATTAACCTACGAGCAGTACTTC
v_gene: TRBV27
j_gene: TRBJ2-7
d_gene: NA
abundance: NA

CDR3aa: CASSLQGGTTTDTQYF
CDR3nt: TGTGCCAGCAGTTTACAGGGGGGGACCACCACAGATACGCAGTATTTT
v_gene: TRBV28
j_gene: TRBJ2-3
d_gene: NA
abundance: few

CDR3aa: CASSSTMTGELFF
CDR3nt: TGTGCCAGCAGCTCGACAATGACCGGGGAGCTGTTTTTT
v_gene: TRBV5-4
j_gene: TRBJ2-2
d_gene: NA
abundance: once

CDR3aa: CATSRDQGGYTF
CDR3nt: TGTGCCACCAGCAGAGATCAGGGTGGCTACACCTTC
v_gene: TRBV15
j_gene: TRBJ1-2
d_gene: NA
abundance: NA

CDR3aa: CASSAARDSPLHF
CDR3nt: TGTGCCAGCAGCGCCGCCAGGGATTCACCCCTCCACTTT
v_gene: TRBV11-3
j_gene: TRBJ1-6
d_gene: NA
abundance: NA

CDR3aa: CASSSSYRGGGQETQYF
CDR3nt: TGCGCCAGCAGCAGCAGTTACAGGGGGGGAGGACAAGAGACCCAGTACTTC
v_gene: TRBV4-3
j_gene: TRBJ2-5
d_gene: NA
abundance: NA

CDR3aa: CASTSGSLDIQYF
CDR3nt: TGTGCCAGCACATCAGGGTCCTTGGACATTCAGTACTTC
v_gene: TRBV28
j_gene: TRBJ2-4
d_gene: NA
abundance: NA

CDR3aa: CASNSLAGPLEQYF
CDR3nt: TGTGCCAGCAATTCCCTAGCGGGCCCCCTGGAGCAGTACTTC
v_gene: TRBV27
j_gene: TRBJ2-7
d_gene: TRBD2
abundance: few

CDR3aa: CSVGSGGDPQETQYF
CDR3nt: TGCAGCGTTGGCTCAGGGGGGGACCCTCAAGAGACCCAGTACTTC
v_gene: TRBV29-1
j_gene: TRBJ2-5
d_gene: NA
abundance: NA

CDR3aa: CATSRDAYGYTF
CDR3nt: TGTGCCACCAGCAGAGATGCCTATGGCTACACCTTC
v_gene: TRBV15
j_gene: TRBJ1-2
d_gene: NA
abundance: NA

CDR3aa: CASSYLQGGSPLHF
CDR3nt: TGTGCCAGCAGCTATCTACAGGGGGGCTCACCCCTCCACTTT
v_gene: TRBV7-9
j_gene: TRBJ1-6
d_gene: TRBD1
abundance: NA

CDR3aa: CARGGVGETQYF
CDR3nt: TGTGCCCGAGGGGGGGTTGGAGAGACCCAGTACTTC
v_gene: TRBV30
j_gene: TRBJ2-5
d_gene: NA
abundance: NA

CDR3aa: CASSSTTGSYEQYF
CDR3nt: TGTGCCAGCAGCTCTACGACAGGTTCCTACGAGCAGTACTTC
v_gene: TRBV7-9
j_gene: TRBJ2-7
d_gene: NA
abundance: NA

CDR3aa: CASSLVGGFETQYF
CDR3nt: TGTGCCAGCAGCTTAGTGGGGGGTTTCGAGACCCAGTACTTC
v_gene: TRBV11-3
j_gene: TRBJ2-5
d_gene: NA
abundance: NA

CDR3aa: CASSAPGSSSYEQYF
CDR3nt: TGTGCCAGCAGCGCCCCCGGCAGTTCCTCCTACGAGCAGTACTTC
v_gene: TRBV7-2
j_gene: TRBJ2-7
d_gene: NA
abundance: few

CDR3aa: CASSFGETQYF
CDR3nt: TGTGCCAGCAGCTTTGGGGAGACCCAGTACTTC
v_gene: TRBV5-4
j_gene: TRBJ2-5
d_gene: NA
abundance: NA

CDR3aa: CASSLVAPRLAARTGELFF
CDR3nt: TGTGCCAGCAGCTTAGTGGCCCCACGACTAGCGGCCCGGACCGGGGAGCTGTTTTTT
v_gene: TRBV11-1
j_gene: TRBJ2-2
d_gene: TRBD2
abundance: NA

CDR3aa: CASGSTGRYGYTF
CDR3nt: TGTGCCAGCGGGTCCACAGGGAGGTATGGCTACACCTTC
v_gene: TRBV28
j_gene: TRBJ1-2
d_gene: NA
abundance: NA

CDR3aa: CASRTDALNSPLHF
CDR3nt: TGTGCCAGCAGGACGGATGCCCTCAATTCACCCCTCCACTTT
v_gene: TRBV18
j_gene: TRBJ1-6
d_gene: NA
abundance: NA

CDR3aa: CASSLSGVIYEQYF
CDR3nt: TGCGCCAGCAGCTTGTCAGGGGTAATCTACGAGCAGTACTTC
v_gene: TRBV5-1
j_gene: TRBJ2-7
d_gene: NA
abundance: NA

CDR3aa: CASTSEAGAPNYGYTF
CDR3nt: TGCGCCAGCACCTCTGAGGCAGGGGCTCCCAACTATGGCTACACCTTC
v_gene: TRBV5-1
j_gene: TRBJ1-2
d_gene: NA
abundance: NA

CDR3aa: CASSLSRDQETQYF
CDR3nt: TGTGCCAGCAGCTTATCAAGAGACCAAGAGACCCAGTACTTC
v_gene: TRBV7-3
j_gene: TRBJ2-5
d_gene: NA
abundance: NA

CDR3aa: CASTVGTDSQHF
CDR3nt: TGTGCCAGCACCGTAGGGACAGACAGCCAGCATTTT
v_gene: TRBV2
j_gene: TRBJ1-5
d_gene: TRBD1
abundance: NA

CDR3aa: CASSLVREQFF
CDR3nt: TGTGCCAGCAGCTTGGTCAGGGAGCAGTTCTTC
v_gene: TRBV5-6
j_gene: TRBJ2-1
d_gene: NA
abundance: NA

CDR3aa: CASTVHGEQFF
CDR3nt: TGTGCCAGCACTGTGCATGGTGAGCAGTTCTTC
v_gene: TRBV6-5
j_gene: TRBJ2-1
d_gene: NA
abundance: once

CDR3aa: CASSFGQSGGNTIYF
CDR3nt: TGTGCCAGCAGCTTCGGACAATCAGGCGGAAACACCATATATTTT
v_gene: TRBV7-8
j_gene: TRBJ1-3
d_gene: NA
abundance: once

CDR3aa: CASRLQQGATEAFF
CDR3nt: TGTGCCAGCCGCCTTCAACAGGGGGCTACTGAAGCTTTCTTT
v_gene: TRBV11-3
j_gene: TRBJ1-1
d_gene: TRBD1
abundance: once

CDR3aa: CASSPPQVLNYGYTF
CDR3nt: TGTGCCAGCAGCCCGCCACAGGTCCTTAACTATGGCTACACCTTC
v_gene: TRBV14
j_gene: TRBJ1-2
d_gene: NA
abundance: NA

CDR3aa: CASSPYGRAGGRNEQFF
CDR3nt: TGTGCCAGCTCACCGTACGGGAGGGCAGGGGGACGCAATGAGCAGTTCTTC
v_gene: TRBV18
j_gene: TRBJ2-1
d_gene: NA
abundance: NA

CDR3aa: CASSRLGTLQETQYF
CDR3nt: TGCGCCAGCAGCCGCCTCGGGACTCTACAAGAGACCCAGTACTTC
v_gene: TRBV4-1
j_gene: TRBJ2-5
d_gene: NA
abundance: NA

CDR3aa: CASSWMNTEAFF
CDR3nt: TGTGCCAGCAGTTGGATGAACACTGAAGCTTTCTTT
v_gene: TRBV7-9
j_gene: TRBJ1-1
d_gene: NA
abundance: NA

CDR3aa: CASSRGVGTEAFF
CDR3nt: TGTGCCAGCAGTCGGGGGGTGGGCACTGAAGCTTTCTTT
v_gene: TRBV6-5
j_gene: TRBJ1-1
d_gene: NA
abundance: NA

CDR3aa: CASTPSSGYTDTQYF
CDR3nt: TGTGCCAGCACACCGTCTAGCGGGTACACAGATACGCAGTATTTT
v_gene: TRBV28
j_gene: TRBJ2-3
d_gene: TRBD2
abundance: once

CDR3aa: CASSKTGREASTDTQYF
CDR3nt: TGTGCCAGCAGCAAAACAGGGCGGGAGGCAAGCACAGATACGCAGTATTTT
v_gene: TRBV21-1
j_gene: TRBJ2-3
d_gene: NA
abundance: NA

CDR3aa: CACGIYEQYF
CDR3nt: TGTGCCTGCGGCATTTACGAGCAGTACTTC
v_gene: TRBV30
j_gene: TRBJ2-7
d_gene: NA
abundance: NA

CDR3aa: CASSLAGDSGNTIYF
CDR3nt: TGTGCCAGCAGCTTAGCGGGGGACTCTGGAAACACCATATATTTT
v_gene: TRBV5-4
j_gene: TRBJ1-3
d_gene: NA
abundance: NA

CDR3aa: CASSRGAVQGLGGELFF
CDR3nt: TGTGCCAGTAGTAGGGGGGCCGTACAGGGTTTGGGCGGGGAGCTGTTTTTT
v_gene: TRBV19
j_gene: TRBJ2-2
d_gene: NA
abundance: once

CDR3aa: CASRKLAANTDTQYF
CDR3nt: TGTGCCAGCCGTAAGCTAGCGGCGAACACAGATACGCAGTATTTT
v_gene: TRBV5-4
j_gene: TRBJ2-3
d_gene: TRBD2
abundance: NA

CDR3aa: CASSKGQGQETQYF
CDR3nt: TGCGCCAGCAGTAAAGGGCAGGGTCAAGAGACCCAGTACTTC
v_gene: TRBV10-2
j_gene: TRBJ2-5
d_gene: NA
abundance: NA